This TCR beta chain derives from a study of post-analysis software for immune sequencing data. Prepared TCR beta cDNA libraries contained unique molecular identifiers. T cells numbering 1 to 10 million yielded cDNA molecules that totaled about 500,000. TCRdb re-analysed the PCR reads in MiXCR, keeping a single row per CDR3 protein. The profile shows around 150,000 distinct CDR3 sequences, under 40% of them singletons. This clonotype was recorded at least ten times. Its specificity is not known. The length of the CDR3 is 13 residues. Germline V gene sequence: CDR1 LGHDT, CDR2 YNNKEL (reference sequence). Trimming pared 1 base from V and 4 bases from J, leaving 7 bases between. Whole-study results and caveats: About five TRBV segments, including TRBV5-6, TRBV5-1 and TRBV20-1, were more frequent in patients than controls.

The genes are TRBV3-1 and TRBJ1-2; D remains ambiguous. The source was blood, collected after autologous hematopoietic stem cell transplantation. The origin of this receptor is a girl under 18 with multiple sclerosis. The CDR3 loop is CASSQGLGYGYTF. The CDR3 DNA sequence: TGTGCCAGCAGCCAAGGTCTTGGCTATGGCTACACCTTC. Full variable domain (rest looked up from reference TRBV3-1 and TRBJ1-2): DTAVSQTPKYLVTQMGNDKSIKCEQNLGHDTMYWYKQDSKKFLKIMFSYNNKELIINETVPNRFSPKSPDKAHLNLHINSLELGDSAVYFCASSQGLGYGYTFGSGTRLTVV.